A selection of T cell receptor beta chains follows, all from one sample in a study of Ad26.COV2.S vaccination and SARS-CoV-2 variants. Measured with immunoSEQ multiplex PCR; TCRdb has only the in-frame clones, and not every one. The table lists 430,000 or so clones, around 90% of them singletons, with 12% in the top ten. The specimen comprised peripheral blood, sampled in a trial of Ad26.COV2.S vaccine versus placebo. The receptors originated from a person between 18 and 65 years old who received the Ad26.COV2.S COVID-19 vaccine or a placebo. Each CDR3 is given with its conserved first and last residue. The D gene is left open where the match is weak. The size field is filled for only some rows; it gives once, few, many or a size class.

V gene	clone size	D gene	J gene	CDR3 protein	CDR3 DNA
TRBV9	.	TRBD1	TRBJ2-5	CASSVEGGRETQYF	TGTGCCAGCAGCGTAGAAGGGGGCCGGGAGACCCAGTACTTC
TRBV18	.	TRBD2	TRBJ2-1	CASSPRLAGGFGEQFF	TGTGCCAGCTCACCAAGACTAGCGGGAGGGTTCGGGGAGCAGTTCTTC
TRBV19	.	.	TRBJ2-2	CASSGLASFTGELFF	TGTGCCAGTAGTGGTCTAGCTTCCTTCACCGGGGAGCTGTTTTTT
TRBV10-3	.	.	TRBJ2-7	CATQGGNSPYEQYF	TGTGCCACCCAGGGCGGGAACAGCCCCTACGAGCAGTACTTC
TRBV30	.	.	TRBJ2-6	CAWSVPPGISGANVLTF	TGTGCCTGGAGTGTACCCCCCGGGATCTCCGGGGCCAACGTCCTGACTTTC
TRBV6-2/TRBV6-3	.	.	TRBJ2-3	CASSYSMSTDTQYF	TGTGCCAGCAGTTACTCCATGAGCACAGATACGCAGTATTTT
TRBV30	few	.	TRBJ1-5	CAWSVRGNQPQHF	TGTGCCTGGAGTGTACGGGGGAATCAGCCCCAGCATTTT
TRBV7-2	once	TRBD1	TRBJ2-5	CASSSGQGTETQYF	TGTGCCAGCAGCTCGGGACAGGGAACGGAGACCCAGTACTTC
TRBV30	.	TRBD2	TRBJ2-2	CAWSETSGINTGELFF	TGTGCCTGGAGTGAGACTAGCGGGATCAACACCGGGGAGCTGTTTTTT
TRBV7-8	.	TRBD1	TRBJ2-7	CASSLASTGGNGEQYF	TGTGCCAGCAGCTTAGCGTCGACAGGGGGGAACGGCGAGCAGTACTTC
TRBV5-5	.	.	TRBJ2-5	CASSLGVNEETQYF	TGTGCCAGCAGCTTGGGGGTAAATGAAGAGACCCAGTACTTC
TRBV30	.	TRBD1	TRBJ2-7	CAWGDSSYEQYF	TGTGCCTGGGGGGACAGTTCCTACGAGCAGTACTTC
TRBV3-1/TRBV3-2	.	.	TRBJ2-3	CASSQYRGGTSTDTQYF	TGTGCCAGCAGCCAATACCGTGGCGGAACTAGCACAGATACGCAGTATTTT
TRBV14	few	TRBD1	TRBJ2-7	CASSQHGQGSYEQYF	TGTGCCAGCAGCCAGCACGGACAGGGTTCCTACGAGCAGTACTTC
TRBV7-9	.	.	TRBJ2-7	CASSFSGTYEQYF	TGTGCCAGCAGCTTTTCAGGGACCTACGAGCAGTACTTC
TRBV23-1	.	.	TRBJ2-5	CASTLGPTGPETQYF	TGCGCCAGCACCCTCGGGCCCACAGGGCCAGAGACCCAGTACTTC
TRBV5-4	few	.	TRBJ2-2	CASSFIASGELFF	TGTGCCAGCAGCTTTATCGCTTCCGGGGAGCTGTTTTTT
TRBV9	.	TRBD1	TRBJ1-2	CASSLSGGRGYTF	TGTGCCAGCAGCCTGTCAGGGGGTCGCGGCTACACCTTC
TRBV2	few	TRBD2	TRBJ2-1	CAGRTSGTESEQFF	TGTGCCGGGCGGACTAGCGGGACGGAGAGTGAGCAGTTCTTC
TRBV28	.	TRBD1	TRBJ2-2	CASSPGGNTGELFF	TGTGCCAGCAGCCCAGGGGGCAACACCGGGGAGCTGTTTTTT
TRBV12-3/TRBV12-4	.	TRBD1	TRBJ1-2	CASRQDRVDSYTF	TGTGCCAGCAGACAGGACAGGGTCGATAGCTACACCTTC
TRBV5-6	.	TRBD2	TRBJ2-5	CASSFTGGPPETQYF	TGTGCCAGCAGCTTTACGGGAGGGCCCCCAGAGACCCAGTACTTC
TRBV5-6	.	TRBD1	TRBJ1-1	CASSSRTGLNTEAFF	TGTGCCAGCAGCTCACGGACAGGTTTGAACACTGAAGCTTTCTTT
TRBV28	.	.	TRBJ2-7	CASTRGGLSSYEQYF	TGTGCCAGCACCCGAGGGGGACTGAGCTCCTACGAGCAGTACTTC
TRBV4-3	.	TRBD2	TRBJ2-2	CASSLGLAGLGELFF	TGCGCCAGCAGCCTGGGACTAGCGGGCTTAGGGGAGCTGTTTTTT
TRBV7-2	.	.	TRBJ2-1	CASSRRDFNYNEQFF	TGTGCCAGCAGCCGCCGGGACTTCAATTACAATGAGCAGTTCTTC
TRBV7-2	.	.	TRBJ1-4	CASSQSFNEKLFF	TGTGCCAGCAGCCAGAGTTTTAATGAAAAACTGTTTTTT
TRBV9	.	TRBD2	TRBJ2-1	CASSALGSSGRADEISYNEQFF	TGTGCCAGCAGCGCCCTAGGGAGTAGCGGGAGGGCCGATGAGATCTCCTACAATGAGCAGTTCTTC
TRBV7-9	few	.	TRBJ1-1	CASSFPDRSTEAFF	TGTGCCAGCAGCTTCCCGGACAGATCCACTGAAGCTTTCTTT
TRBV11-1	.	TRBD1	TRBJ2-1	CASSLLEGQGYNEQFF	TGTGCCAGCAGCTTACTAGAGGGACAGGGATACAATGAGCAGTTCTTC
TRBV7-9	.	.	TRBJ2-1	CASSLGADVSYNEQFF	TGTGCCAGCAGCTTGGGAGCGGACGTCTCGTACAATGAGCAGTTCTTC
TRBV5-6	.	TRBD1	TRBJ2-7	CASSLRQGVGYEQYF	TGTGCCAGCAGCTTGCGGCAGGGGGTGGGGTACGAGCAGTACTTC
TRBV28	.	TRBD1	TRBJ2-3	CASRADRGVWNTQYF	TGTGCCAGCAGGGCAGACAGGGGCGTTTGGAATACGCAGTATTTT